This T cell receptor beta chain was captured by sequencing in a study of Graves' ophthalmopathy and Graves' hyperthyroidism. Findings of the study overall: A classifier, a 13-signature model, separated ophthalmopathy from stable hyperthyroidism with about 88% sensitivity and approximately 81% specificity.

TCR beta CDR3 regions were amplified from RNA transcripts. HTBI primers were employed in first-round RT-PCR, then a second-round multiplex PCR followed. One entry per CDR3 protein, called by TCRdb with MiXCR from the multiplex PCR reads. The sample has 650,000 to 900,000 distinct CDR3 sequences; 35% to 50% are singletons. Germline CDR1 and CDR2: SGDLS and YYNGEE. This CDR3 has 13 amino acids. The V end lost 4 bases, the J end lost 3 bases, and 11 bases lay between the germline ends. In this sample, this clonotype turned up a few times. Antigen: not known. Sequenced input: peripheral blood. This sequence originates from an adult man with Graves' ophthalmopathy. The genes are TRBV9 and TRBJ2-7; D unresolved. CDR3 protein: CASSLNEFYEQYF. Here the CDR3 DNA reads TGTGCCAGCAGCTTGAACGAATTCTACGAGCAGTACTTC. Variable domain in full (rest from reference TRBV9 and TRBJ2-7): DSGVTQTPKHLITATGQRVTLRCSPRSGDLSVYWYQQSLDQGLQFLIQYYNGEERAKGNILERFSAQQFPDLHSELNLSSLELGDSALYFCASSLNEFYEQYFGPGTRLTVT.